Listed here are 10 T cell receptor beta chains from one sample, sequenced in a study of OX40 agonist ivuxolimab in advanced cancers. The method was immunoSEQ multiplex PCR; TCRdb's version includes in-frame clones alone and lacks a portion of them. The sample carries about 63,000 clones, approximately 90% recorded once. The specimen was CD4+ or CD8+ T cells sorted from blood, collected in a trial of the OX40 agonist ivuxolimab. These receptors all stem from an adult with an advanced solid tumor such as melanoma, head and neck, liver or kidney cancer.

The DNA of the CDR3 is TGTGCCAGCAGCCCCGGGACTCCTTACGAGCAGTACTTC. Residues: CASSPGTPYEQYF. The rearrangement links TRBV5-6 to TRBJ2-7; possibly TRBD2 for D (6 bases). This CDR3 contains 13 residues. Trimming removed 4 bases at V and 4 bases at J, with 12 bases between. CDR1 and CDR2 from the germline V gene are SGHDT and YYEEEE.

This clone was counted only a few times. This rearrangement joins TRBV7-9 to TRBJ1-1; no definite D call. The V gene lost 5 bases and the J gene lost 0 bases, with 1 base spanning the gap. There are 11 residues in the CDR3. In germline, CDR1 is SEHNR, CDR2 FQNEAQ (reference sequence). CDR3 amino acids: CASSLNTEAFF. DNA for the CDR3: TGTGCCAGCAGCCTGAACACTGAAGCTTTCTTT.

The gene calls are TRBV28 and TRBJ1-1, with 8 bases aligning to TRBD1. J gave up 5 bases and V 5 bases, and 13 bases lay outside the gene matches. The germline V gene has CDR1 MDHEN and CDR2 SYDVKM. This CDR3 contains 16 residues. CDR3: CASSDLSGQGRTEAFF. The CDR3 DNA is TGTGCCAGCAGTGATCTAAGTGGACAGGGAAGAACTGAAGCTTTCTTT.

This chain joins TRBV27 and TRBJ2-5; 9 bases agree with TRBD1. Germline V lookup: CDR1 MNHEY, CDR2 SMNVEV (reference sequence). This CDR3 is built from 16 residues. J was trimmed by 4 bases and V by 2 bases; bases with no gene match: 8. The CDR3 DNA reads as TGTGCCAGCAGTTTACTTCGTACAGGGGGCGCAGAGACCCAGTACTTC. It is translated as CASSLLRTGGAETQYF.

The V and J genes are TRBV2 and TRBJ2-1; TRBD2 aligns across 12 bases. The V and J ends lost 0 bases and 13 bases, in that order; junction bases with no gene match: 13. Per germline, CDR1 SNHLY and CDR2 FYNNEI. The CDR3 runs to 17 residues. CDR3 sequence reads: CASSEAGGLAGGPEQFF. The CDR3 nucleotides read TGTGCCAGCAGTGAAGCCGGAGGGCTAGCGGGGGGGCCCGAACAGTTCTTC.

The V call is TRBV5-1, the J call TRBJ2-5; 10 nucleotides align to TRBD1. The germline CDR1 and CDR2 sequences are SGHRS and YFSETQ. The CDR3 is 16 residues long. With V trimmed by 3 bases and J by 5 bases, 10 bases remained unmatched. CDR3 in amino acids: CASSWGRQGAWETQYF. The DNA for the CDR3 is TGCGCCAGCAGCTGGGGACGACAGGGGGCTTGGGAGACCCAGTACTTC.

This chain joins TRBV10-3 and TRBJ2-1, with a possible D match to TRBD2 (6 bases). Looked up from germline, CDR1 is ENHRY and CDR2 is SYGVKD. Between the trimmed V and J ends, which lost 3 bases and 7 bases, there was a span of 13 bases. The length of the CDR3 is 14 residues. The CDR3 DNA reads TGTGCCATCAGTGAAGGGAGGTCTACGAATGAGCAGTTCTTC. Translating it yields CAISEGRSTNEQFF.

The V call is TRBV2, the J call TRBJ2-5; D might be TRBD1 (5 bases). V dropped 8 bases and J dropped 5 bases, with 15 bases sitting between them. This CDR3 is built from 13 residues. Germline V gives CDR1 SNHLY, CDR2 FYNNEI. The CDR3 is CASSTVRVETQYF. Written as DNA, the CDR3 is TGTGCCAGCTCAACAGTCAGGGTGGAGACCCAGTACTTC.

This chain joins TRBV12-2 and TRBJ2-4. TRBV12-2 is marked as a pseudogene. The CDR3 covers 16 residues. CDR3 nucleotides: TGTGCAAGTCGCTTACAAGGGGGGCTCACCAAAAACATTCAGTACTTC. Its translation: CASRLQGGLTKNIQYF.

The CDR3 sequence is CASSQTGGTDTQYF. The CDR3 region has the DNA TGTGCCAGCAGTCAGACAGGGGGCACAGATACGCAGTATTTT. This rearrangement joins TRBV28 to TRBJ2-3; 8 bases agree with TRBD1. The CDR3 is made up of 14 amino acids. Germline lookup yields CDR1 MDHEN and CDR2 SYDVKM. V gave up 5 bases and J gave up 1 base; unmatched junction bases: 2.